These 9 T cell receptor beta chains came from one sample sequenced in a study of blood T cell repertoires in COVID-19. Assay: immunoSEQ multiplex PCR; the TCRdb copy retains only in-frame clones and omits some. The table lists more than 300,000 clones, approximately 92% of them singletons. Sequenced input: PBMCs or T cells enriched from blood (not recorded which). Every receptor here comes from a woman aged 30 to 39 who had recovered from COVID-19.

The rearrangement uses TRBV30 and TRBJ1-1; 11 bases align to TRBD1. The CDR3 runs 14 residues. Germline trimming cut 1 base from V and 8 bases from J; bases unmatched to any gene: 6. Germline assignment: CDR1 GTSNPN and CDR2 SVGIG (reference sequence). CDR3 sequence reads: CAWSGGQGGIEAFF. CDR3 nucleotide sequence: TGTGCCTGGAGTGGGGGACAGGGGGGAATAGAAGCTTTCTTT.

DNA of the CDR3: TGTGCCAGCAGCCCCCCCGGACTAGCGGGAGGGCGCGGGGAGACCCAGTACTTC. It specifies CASSPPGLAGGRGETQYF. V is TRBV7-2 and J is TRBJ2-5; 15 bases align to TRBD2. The V gene's germline CDR1 is SGHTA and CDR2 FQGNSA. Trimming at V came to 5 bases and at J to 5 bases, leaving 12 bases not matched to a gene. The CDR3 is 18 amino acids.

The V gene is TRBV3-1 (or the pseudogene TRBV3-2), the J gene TRBJ2-1; 10 bases are shared with TRBD2. The germline V gene encodes CDR1 LGHDT and CDR2 YNNKEL (reference sequence). V trimming: 3 bases; J trimming: 3 bases; junction bases outside the gene matches: 2. This CDR3 comprises 15 residues. CDR3 nucleotide sequence: TGTGCCAGCAGCCATAGCGGGAGGCTCTACAATGAGCAGTTCTTC. It codes for CASSHSGRLYNEQFF.

This clone was counted only a few times. The chain carries TRBV15 and TRBJ2-7; D is unclear. With 2 bases removed from V and 3 bases from J, the gap between germline ends came to 8 bases. The CDR3 is made up of 13 amino acids. Germline V lookup: CDR1 LNHNV, CDR2 YYDKDF (reference sequence). This CDR3 is CATSRIPGYEQYF. The CDR3 DNA reads as TGTGCCACCAGCAGAATTCCCGGCTACGAGCAGTACTTC.

V is TRBV6-2 or TRBV6-3 and J is TRBJ1-2; 7 positions agree with TRBD1. CDR1 is MNHEY and CDR2 is SVGEGT in the germline V gene. Trimming at V came to 4 bases and at J to 8 bases, leaving 4 bases not matched to a gene. This CDR3 has 12 residues. The DNA of the CDR3 is TGTGCCAGCAGTTTCCGGACAGGCGGCTACACCTTC. Translation gives CASSFRTGGYTF.

The chain employs TRBV6-5 and TRBJ2-7; maybe TRBD2 (5 bases). The length of the CDR3 is 16 residues. Trimming took 0 bases from V and 0 from J, leaving 12 bases between them. CDR1 and CDR2 from the germline V gene are MNHEY and SVGAGI. CDR3 DNA: TGTGCCAGCAGTTACTCGTTGAGGGCCAGCTCCTACGAGCAGTACTTC. Its protein product is CASSYSLRASSYEQYF.

This clone was observed once. This chain joins TRBV27 and TRBJ2-2; 9 bases agree with TRBD1. Germline assignment: CDR1 MNHEY and CDR2 SMNVEV (reference sequence). Trimming at V came to 2 bases and at J to 3 bases, leaving 4 bases not matched to a gene. The CDR3 consists of 16 residues. The CDR3 protein is CASSLEGQGYTGELFF. CDR3 bases: TGTGCCAGCAGTTTAGAGGGACAGGGCTACACCGGGGAGCTGTTTTTT.

CDR3 residues: CASSVPGQAAEAFF. CDR3 coding DNA: TGTGCCAGCAGCGTACCGGGACAGGCCGCCGAAGCTTTCTTT. The J gene is TRBJ1-1, the V gene TRBV5-6, with TRBD1 matching over 8 bases. The V segment lost 4 bases and the J segment 8 bases; nucleotides outside the gene matches: 10. Germline CDR1 reads SGHDT; CDR2 reads YYEEEE. This CDR3 comprises 14 residues.

J is TRBJ2-1 and V is TRBV19, with 7 bases matching TRBD2. The CDR3 extends over 15 amino acids. V shed 1 base, J shed 5 bases, and the junction held 5 bases outside the gene matches. Per germline, CDR1 LNHDA and CDR2 SQIVND (reference sequence). The DNA of the CDR3 is TGTGCCAGTAGTATAGCCGGGACTACGAACAATGAGCAGTTCTTC. This gives the protein CASSIAGTTNNEQFF.